This T cell receptor (beta chain) came from a study of OX40 agonist ivuxolimab in advanced cancers. Overall study results and limits: CD8+ T cells (on average) carried more expanded clones than CD4+ T cells.

Trimming at V came to 0 bases and at J to 3 bases, leaving 8 bases not matched to a gene. This CDR3 spans 16 amino acids. The germline V gene has CDR1 SGHRS and CDR2 YFSETQ. Regarding this clone: Its specificity is not known.

Measured with immunoSEQ multiplex PCR; TCRdb has only the in-frame clones, and not every one. Counted here are 75,000 to 100,000 clones, 87% occurring once; the ten biggest clones make up approximately 0.49%. Sequences were derived from CD4+ or CD8+ T cells sorted from blood, sampled in a trial of the OX40 agonist ivuxolimab. The V and J genes are TRBV5-1 and TRBJ1-2; 7 nucleotides line up with TRBD1. The receptor's source is an adult with an advanced solid tumor such as melanoma, head and neck, liver or kidney cancer. Here the CDR3 reads CASSLGQGLGDYGYTF. In DNA, the CDR3 is TGCGCCAGCAGCTTGGGACAGGGATTGGGGGACTATGGCTACACCTTC.